The 16 T cell receptor beta chains given below trace back to one sample, sequenced in a study of blood T cell repertoires in COVID-19. Some clones are missing from TCRdb's copy, which holds only in-frame ones; the method was immunoSEQ multiplex PCR. The sample consists of 300,000 to 450,000 clones, 85% of them appearing once. The material sequenced was peripheral blood. These receptors all come from a woman aged 18-29 years with acute or convalescent COVID-19.

The CDR3 bases are TGTGCCACCAGTGATTCAGGGCCAGGGGACTACAATGAGCAGTTCTTC. The encoded protein is CATSDSGPGDYNEQFF. This chain uses TRBV24-1 with TRBJ2-1, with D possibly being TRBD1 (6 bases). Germline-derived CDR1 and CDR2 are KGHDR and SFDVKD. This CDR3 is 16 amino acids long. V gave up 2 bases and J gave up 3 bases, with 13 bases separating them.

The V call is TRBV19, the J call TRBJ1-1; D possibly corresponds to TRBD1 (6 bases). The CDR3 is 15 amino acids. Germline-derived CDR1 and CDR2 are LNHDA and SQIVND (reference sequence). V was trimmed by 3 bases and J by 2 bases, leaving 13 bases between them. In nucleotides, the CDR3 is TGTGCCAGTAGTATCAATCCGGGGGGCAACACTGAAGCTTTCTTT. It specifies CASSINPGGNTEAFF. The full variable domain, rest sourced from reference TRBV19 and TRBJ1-1, is DGGITQSPKYLFRKEGQNVTLSCEQNLNHDAMYWYRQDPGQGLRLIYYSQIVNDFQKGDIAEGYSVSREKKESFPLTVTSAQKNPTAFYLCASSINPGGNTEAFFGQGTRLTVV.

V gene TRBV2 combines with J gene TRBJ2-2; possibly TRBD2 for D (5 bases). This CDR3 has 19 residues. Germline-derived CDR1 and CDR2 are SNHLY and FYNNEI. V dropped 3 bases and J dropped 1 base, with 21 bases sitting between them. The CDR3 DNA sequence: TGTGCCAGCAGTGACCCTCCGGGAAAACCGACGCAGAACACCGGGGAGCTGTTTTTT. This translates into CASSDPPGKPTQNTGELFF. Supplemented by reference TRBV2 and TRBJ2-2, the full variable domain reads EPEVTQTPSHQVTQMGQEVILRCVPISNHLYFYWYRQILGQKVEFLVSFYNNEISEKSEIFDDQFSVERPDGSNFTLKIRSTKLEDSAMYFCASSDPPGKPTQNTGELFFGEGSRLTVL.

This sequence joins TRBV2 and TRBJ2-7; 8 bases map to TRBD1. The CDR3 consists of 14 residues. Germline loops: CDR1 SNHLY, CDR2 FYNNEI. V lost 6 bases, J lost 11 bases, and 15 bases stayed unmatched. The CDR3 bases are TGTGCCAGCAGCTGGGACAGGTTCTCCTCTACGAAGTACTTC. Its protein is CASSWDRFSSTKYF.

This clone turned up a few times. Other DNA sequences in the sample encode the same CDR3. J is TRBJ1-2 and V is TRBV5-1; D unclear. Germline V gene lookup returns CDR1 SGHRS and CDR2 YFSETQ. The CDR3 is made up of 12 amino acids. V was shortened by 0 bases and J by 4 bases, with 4 bases between the two germline ends. The CDR3 bases are TGCGCCAGCAGCTTGGAGAGCTATGGCTACACCTTC. Translated, it gives CASSLESYGYTF.

The chain recombines TRBV3-1 (or the pseudogene TRBV3-2) with TRBJ2-2, with a weak D call TRBD1 (6 bases). V lost 4 bases, J lost 2 bases, and 23 bases lay in between. Per germline, CDR1 LGHDT and CDR2 YNNKEL (reference sequence). The CDR3 consists of 19 residues. The CDR3 spells CASSRGLVTGTNNTGELFF. The CDR3, as DNA: TGTGCCAGCAGCCGGGGTCTAGTGACCGGGACAAACAACACCGGGGAGCTGTTTTTT.

The chain joins TRBV19 to TRBJ1-2, with TRBD1 identical over 12 bases. Germline CDR1 LNHDA, CDR2 SQIVND (reference sequence). J lost 7 bases, V lost 8 bases, and 11 bases had no gene match. This CDR3 is 15 amino acids long. In nucleotides, the CDR3 is TGTGCCAGTCTACCTCAAGGGACAGGGGGCAGTGGCTACACCTTC. Translating it yields CASLPQGTGGSGYTF.

The chain employs TRBV9 and TRBJ2-1; D possibly corresponds to TRBD2 (5 bases). Germline-derived CDR1 and CDR2 are SGDLS and YYNGEE. The CDR3 runs to 17 residues. The V end lost 3 bases, the J end lost 7 bases, and 23 bases lay between the germline ends. Here the CDR3 reads CASSGLEATSNVNEQFF. For the CDR3, the DNA is TGTGCCAGCAGCGGACTGGAGGCAACTTCCAATGTGAATGAGCAGTTCTTC.

V usage is TRBV24-1 and J usage is TRBJ2-2, with 7 positions matching TRBD2. The CDR3 runs 13 residues. Germline V CDR1 and CDR2: KGHDR, SFDVKD. The trim removed 6 bases at V and 5 bases at J, leaving 2 bases unmatched. DNA for the CDR3: TGTGCCACCAGTAGGGGAGGGACCGGGGAGCTGTTTTTT. Translation gives CATSRGGTGELFF.

This clone has only one observation. This chain links TRBV2 with TRBJ1-1; a weak D match, TRBD1 (5 bases). Trimming shortened V by 6 bases and J by 2 bases, and 10 bases separated the two germline ends. This CDR3 spans 13 amino acids. Germline loops: CDR1 SNHLY, CDR2 FYNNEI. For the CDR3, the DNA is TGTGCCAGCAGGCTCAGGGTTAACACTGAAGCTTTCTTT. Translating gives CASRLRVNTEAFF.

The chain employs TRBV30 and TRBJ1-4; a possible D gene is TRBD1 (5 bases). The CDR3 is made up of 15 amino acids. CDR1 is GTSNPN and CDR2 is SVGIG in the germline V gene (reference sequence). Trimming took off 1 base at V and 7 bases at J, with 16 bases between the two ends. The CDR3: CAWSEHRRGSEKLFF. The CDR3 DNA is TGTGCCTGGAGTGAACACCGGCGGGGGAGTGAAAAACTGTTTTTT.

V gene TRBV19 combines with J gene TRBJ2-1; 8 nucleotides match TRBD2. J gave up 6 bases and V 8 bases, and 6 bases lay outside the gene matches. This CDR3 region has 13 residues. Germline CDR1 reads LNHDA; CDR2 reads SQIVND (reference sequence). In DNA, the CDR3 is TGTGCCAGTTTAAGCGGGAGTGGCAATGAGCAGTTCTTC. Its protein is CASLSGSGNEQFF.

The rearrangement joins TRBV5-1 to TRBJ2-1; 9 bases align to TRBD1. Germline CDR1 reads SGHRS; CDR2 reads YFSETQ. The CDR3 is 19 amino acids. Trimming removed 1 base from V and 1 base from J; junction bases left unmatched: 12. CDR3 sequence reads: CASSLYPLRTGDSYNEQFF. The DNA for the CDR3 is TGCGCCAGCAGCTTGTATCCCCTACGGACAGGGGATTCCTACAATGAGCAGTTCTTC.

The rearrangement uses TRBV18 and TRBJ2-4; weak D call: TRBD1 (7 bases). The CDR3 length is 16 residues. Per germline, CDR1 KGHSH and CDR2 LQKENI. Deletions cut 3 bases from V and 5 bases from J, with 17 bases between. Here the CDR3 reads CASSPLGGQGENIQYF. CDR3 bases: TGTGCCAGCTCACCCCTCGGAGGGCAGGGGGAAAACATTCAGTACTTC. The whole variable domain, filled in from reference TRBV18 and TRBJ2-4, reads NAGVMQNPRHLVRRRGQEARLRCSPMKGHSHVYWYRQLPEEGLKFMVYLQKENIIDESGMPKERFSAEFPKEGPSILRIQQVVRGDSAAYFCASSPLGGQGENIQYFGAGTRLSVL.

The V gene is TRBV5-1, the J gene TRBJ1-4; 8 nucleotides agree with TRBD1. The CDR3 spans 16 residues. Germline values: CDR1 SGHRS, CDR2 YFSETQ. The ends lost 4 bases at V and 3 bases at J; junction bases unmatched: 8. CDR3 residues: CASSPALGQANEKLFF. The CDR3 DNA reads TGCGCCAGCAGCCCGGCCCTGGGACAGGCTAATGAAAAACTGTTTTTT.

This clone was seen many times. This rearrangement joins TRBV6-6 to TRBJ1-1, with D possibly being TRBD1 (5 bases). Trimming left V 6 bases short and J 7 bases short, with 15 bases between. CDR3 length: 13 residues. The V gene's germline CDR1 is MNHNY and CDR2 SVGAGI (reference sequence). For the CDR3, the DNA is TGTGCCAGCAGACCCCAGGGAGGAGATGAAGCTTTCTTT. Protein product: CASRPQGGDEAFF.